This T cell receptor beta chain derives from a study of Tregs in tolerant kidney transplant recipients. At the level of the study: Recipient cells were told from donor cells by antibody staining.

General study findings and limits: Tregs expanded with activated donor B cells seemed most donor-specific. Few patients were studied, so findings need validation in larger groups. This study did not directly address biological reproducibility.

There are 13 residues in the CDR3. V dropped 2 bases and J dropped 4 bases, with 3 bases sitting between them. The germline gives CDR1 KGHSH, CDR2 LQKENI. TCRdb keeps only in-frame clones here, not all; method: immunoSEQ multiplex PCR. The table lists 35,000 to 50,000 clones, less than 97% of them singletons. A note on this clone: Its antigen is as yet unknown.

Sequenced: Tregs from blood cultured with allogeneic cells. This TCR was sampled from a human donor in good health. The chain recombines TRBV18 with TRBJ2-6; D is unclear. The CDR3 region is CASSPIGANVLTF. CDR3 nucleotides: TGTGCCAGCTCACCAATCGGGGCCAACGTCCTGACTTTC.